These 10 T cell receptor beta chains originate from one sample sequenced in a study of T cell repertoires in cytomegalovirus infection. TCRdb reprocessed the reads with MiXCR, giving one entry per CDR3 protein. This table holds 900,000 to 950,000 distinct CDR3 sequences, 25% to 40% found once. No antigen is known for these receptors. The starting material was cultured CD8+ T cells from PBMCs, obtained from culture after CMV antigen stimulation. The receptors were gathered from a human donor in good health (CMV status not recorded). Some clones in this sample may be carry-over from other donors' samples.

This clonotype was counted between two and nine times. The gene calls are TRBV27 and TRBJ1-5; D is perhaps TRBD1 (6 bases). The CDR3 consists of 15 residues. Germline CDR1 and CDR2: MNHEY and SMNVEV (reference sequence). Trimming removed 6 bases at V and 4 bases at J, with 16 bases between. This chain's CDR3 is CASSTKGVVNQPQHF. CDR3 DNA: TGTGCCAGCAGCACGAAGGGGGTGGTTAATCAGCCCCAGCATTTT.

V gene TRBV19 combines with J gene TRBJ1-2; D gene uncertain. The CDR3 totals 14 residues. CDR1 is LNHDA and CDR2 is SQIVND in the germline V gene (reference sequence). V dropped 6 bases and J dropped 0 bases, with 11 bases sitting between them. CDR3 nucleotide sequence: TGTGCCAGTAGCTTTGGACGGTCTAACTATGGCTACACCTTC. Amino acids: CASSFGRSNYGYTF.

The V gene is TRBV2, the J gene TRBJ2-5; 8 bases line up with TRBD1. This CDR3 has 15 amino acids. Per the germline V gene, CDR1 is SNHLY and CDR2 is FYNNEI. The V gene end was trimmed by 10 bases and the J gene end by 2 bases; junction bases not matched to a gene: 12. CDR3 residues: CATPYGTGRQETQYF. The CDR3 nucleotides are TGTGCCACCCCATACGGGACAGGTCGACAAGAGACCCAGTACTTC.

There are a few counts of this clonotype. The chain links TRBV4-3 to TRBJ2-1; no reliable D call. The V end lost 1 base, the J end lost 6 bases, and 13 bases lay between the germline ends. CDR1 LGHNA and CDR2 YSLEER come from the germline V gene. This CDR3 spans 15 amino acids. CDR3 bases: TGCGCCAGCAGCCAAGTCTTTGGGGTTGGCAATGAGCAGTTCTTC. Its translation is CASSQVFGVGNEQFF.

In its sample, this clonotype was seen a few times. This chain joins TRBV6-5 and TRBJ2-1; the D gene is possibly TRBD2 (6 bases). Trimming took 3 bases from V and 8 from J, leaving 11 bases between them. This CDR3 is 13 amino acids long. Germline-derived CDR1 and CDR2 are MNHEY and SVGAGI. DNA of the CDR3: TGTGCCAGCAGTTATTGGAGGGGCGATGAGCAGTTCTTC. Protein product: CASSYWRGDEQFF.

A word on this clonotype: A read error may explain this, as a much larger clone is one base away. The rearrangement links TRBV7-6 to TRBJ1-6; tentative D call: TRBD1 (5 bases). The CDR3 spans 14 residues. Per the germline V gene, CDR1 is SGHVS and CDR2 is FNYEAQ. DNA of the CDR3: TGTGTCAGCAGCTTAACCGGGGGAGATTCACCCCTCCACTTT. Translated, it gives CVSSLTGGDSPLHF.

This clonotype has a handful of counts. J is TRBJ1-2 and V is TRBV7-9; 7 positions agree with TRBD1. Germline V gene sequence: CDR1 SEHNR, CDR2 FQNEAQ (reference sequence). Unmatched junction bases numbered 11, after V lost 2 bases and J lost 5 bases. The CDR3 is 16 residues long. DNA for the CDR3: TGTGCCAGCAGCTTACCGGGACGCCGGACAGGATATGGCTACACCTTC. This encodes CASSLPGRRTGYGYTF.

This clonotype showed up just a few times. The rearrangement joins TRBV27 to TRBJ1-4, with a weak D call TRBD1 (5 bases). Trimming shortened V by 4 bases and J by 8 bases, and 11 bases separated the two germline ends. From germline, CDR1 is MNHEY and CDR2 SMNVEV (reference sequence). The CDR3 loop spans 13 amino acids. This chain's CDR3 is CASSSLGEEKLFF. The CDR3 coding sequence is TGTGCCAGCAGTTCCCTGGGGGAGGAAAAACTGTTTTTT.

This clonotype came up a few times. The chain has TRBV7-6 and TRBJ1-1; the D gene is possibly TRBD1 (6 bases). The CDR3 loop spans 15 amino acids. Germline CDR1 and CDR2: SGHVS and FNYEAQ. V was pared by 7 bases and J by 5 bases, with 20 bases between. Here the CDR3 reads CASTPYEGGKTEAFF. The CDR3 DNA follows: TGTGCCAGCACCCCATACGAAGGGGGTAAGACTGAAGCTTTCTTT.

The genes are TRBV24-1 and TRBJ1-1; D is undetermined. Trimming took off 4 bases at V and 4 bases at J, with 9 bases between the two ends. The germline gives CDR1 KGHDR, CDR2 SFDVKD. There are 13 residues in the CDR3. The CDR3, as DNA: TGTGCCACCAGTGACACTCGAGGCACTGAAGCTTTCTTT. Translated, it gives CATSDTRGTEAFF.